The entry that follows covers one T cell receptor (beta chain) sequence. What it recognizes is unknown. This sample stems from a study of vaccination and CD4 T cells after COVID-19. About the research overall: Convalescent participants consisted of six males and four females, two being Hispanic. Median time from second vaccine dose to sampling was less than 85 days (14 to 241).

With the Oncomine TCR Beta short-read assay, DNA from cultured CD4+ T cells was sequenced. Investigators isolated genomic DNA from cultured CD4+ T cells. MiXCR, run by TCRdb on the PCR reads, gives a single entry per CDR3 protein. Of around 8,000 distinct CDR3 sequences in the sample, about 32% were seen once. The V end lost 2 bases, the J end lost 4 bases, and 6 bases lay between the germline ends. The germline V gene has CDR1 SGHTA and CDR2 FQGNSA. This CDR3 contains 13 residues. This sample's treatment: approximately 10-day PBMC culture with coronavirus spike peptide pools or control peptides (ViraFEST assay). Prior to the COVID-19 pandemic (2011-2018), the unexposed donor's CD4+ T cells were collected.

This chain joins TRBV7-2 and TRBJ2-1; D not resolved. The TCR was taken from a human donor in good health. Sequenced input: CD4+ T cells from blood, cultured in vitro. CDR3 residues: CASSLQVYNEQFF. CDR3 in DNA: TGTGCCAGCAGCTTACAGGTTTACAATGAGCAGTTCTTC.